This T cell receptor (beta chain) stems from a study of high-grade serous ovarian cancer treatment subgroups. Study summary: On average, around 15,000 reads and about 8,100 unique TCR beta rearrangements were obtained per sample. Study findings and constraints: The analyses considered CDR3 and ignored CDR1 and CDR2. Clonal relatedness tracked neoantigen level, and by trend copy number and mutation load. Same-patient tumor repertoires overlapped at about 0.11 to 0.8; different patients barely overlapped.

The length of the CDR3 is 14 residues. Trimming removed 3 bases from V and 3 bases from J; junction bases left unmatched: 3. CDR1 and CDR2 from the germline V gene are MNHEY and SMNVEV (reference sequence). Comments on this clone: Its antigen is not identified.

The method was immunoSEQ multiplex PCR; TCRdb's version includes in-frame clones alone and lacks a portion of them. The table has approximately 30,000 clones, 84% seen once. Tumor tissue was taken before any definitive surgery or chemotherapy was given. The chain uses TRBV27 and TRBJ2-7; 9 nucleotides match TRBD2. Sequencing was carried out using tumor tissue. The clonotype was recovered from a human donor with high-grade serous ovarian cancer. Written as DNA, the CDR3 is TGTGCCAGCAGTTTTCGCGGGAGGGTCTACGAGCAGTACTTC. It translates to CASSFRGRVYEQYF.